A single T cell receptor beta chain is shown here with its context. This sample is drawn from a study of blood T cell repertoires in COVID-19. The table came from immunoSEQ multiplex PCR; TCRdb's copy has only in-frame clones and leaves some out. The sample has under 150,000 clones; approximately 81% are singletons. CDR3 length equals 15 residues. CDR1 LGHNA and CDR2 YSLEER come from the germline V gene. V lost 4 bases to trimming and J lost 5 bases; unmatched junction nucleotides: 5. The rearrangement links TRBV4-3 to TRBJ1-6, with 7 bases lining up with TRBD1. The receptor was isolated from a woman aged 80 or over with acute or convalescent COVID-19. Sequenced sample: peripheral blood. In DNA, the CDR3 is TGCGCCAGCAGCCGCACCGGGACAGATAATTCACCCCTCCACTTT. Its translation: CASSRTGTDNSPLHF.